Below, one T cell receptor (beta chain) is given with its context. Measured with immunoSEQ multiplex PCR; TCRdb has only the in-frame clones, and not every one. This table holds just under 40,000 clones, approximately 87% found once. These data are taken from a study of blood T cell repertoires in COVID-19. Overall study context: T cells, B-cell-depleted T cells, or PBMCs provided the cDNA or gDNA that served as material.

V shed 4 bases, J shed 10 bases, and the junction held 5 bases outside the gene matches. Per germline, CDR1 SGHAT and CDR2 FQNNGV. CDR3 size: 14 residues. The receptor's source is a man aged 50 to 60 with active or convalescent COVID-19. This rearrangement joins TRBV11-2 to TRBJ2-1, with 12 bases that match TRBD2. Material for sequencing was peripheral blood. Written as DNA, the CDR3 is TGTGCCAGCAGCTCGCCTGGACTAGCGGGGGAGCAGTTCTTC. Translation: CASSSPGLAGEQFF.